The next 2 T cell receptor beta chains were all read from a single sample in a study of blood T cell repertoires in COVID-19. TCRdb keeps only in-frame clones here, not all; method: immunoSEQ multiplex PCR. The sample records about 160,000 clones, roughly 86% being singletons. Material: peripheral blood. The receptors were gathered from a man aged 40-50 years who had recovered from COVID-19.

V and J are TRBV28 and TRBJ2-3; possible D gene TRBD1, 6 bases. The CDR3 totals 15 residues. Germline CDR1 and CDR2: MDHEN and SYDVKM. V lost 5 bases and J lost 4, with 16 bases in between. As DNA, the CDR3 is TGTGCCAGCAGTCCGACAGGTGTTGGGGCAGATACGCAGTATTTT. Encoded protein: CASSPTGVGADTQYF. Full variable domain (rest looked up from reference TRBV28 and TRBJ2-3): DVKVTQSSRYLVKRTGEKVFLECVQDMDHENMFWYRQDPGLGLRLIYFSYDVKMKEKGDIPEGYSVSREKKERFSLILESASTNQTSMYLCASSPTGVGADTQYFGPGTRLTVL.

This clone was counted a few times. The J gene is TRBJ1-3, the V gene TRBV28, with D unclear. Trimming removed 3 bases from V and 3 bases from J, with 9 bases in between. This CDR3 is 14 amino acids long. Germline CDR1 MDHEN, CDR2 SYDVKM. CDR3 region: CASSFRGYGNTIYF. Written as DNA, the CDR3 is TGTGCCAGCAGTTTCCGAGGATATGGAAACACCATATATTTT.